This T cell receptor (beta chain) was sequenced during a study of control samples from healthy donors and cancer patients. CDR1 is SEHNR, CDR2 FQNEAQ, per germline (reference sequence). There are 12 residues in the CDR3. Trimming took 7 bases from V and 7 from J, leaving 10 bases between them. Assay used: immunoSEQ multiplex PCR; TCRdb lists only in-frame clones, some missing. In the table there are around 68,000 clones, around 84% of which are singletons. This chain links TRBV7-9 with TRBJ1-4; D gene uncertain. Sequencing input: PBMCs. The receptor was isolated from a woman aged 50 to 60 with lung cancer. The CDR3 reads CASTQGGEKLFF. CDR3 DNA: TGTGCCAGCACCCAAGGAGGTGAAAAACTGTTTTTT.